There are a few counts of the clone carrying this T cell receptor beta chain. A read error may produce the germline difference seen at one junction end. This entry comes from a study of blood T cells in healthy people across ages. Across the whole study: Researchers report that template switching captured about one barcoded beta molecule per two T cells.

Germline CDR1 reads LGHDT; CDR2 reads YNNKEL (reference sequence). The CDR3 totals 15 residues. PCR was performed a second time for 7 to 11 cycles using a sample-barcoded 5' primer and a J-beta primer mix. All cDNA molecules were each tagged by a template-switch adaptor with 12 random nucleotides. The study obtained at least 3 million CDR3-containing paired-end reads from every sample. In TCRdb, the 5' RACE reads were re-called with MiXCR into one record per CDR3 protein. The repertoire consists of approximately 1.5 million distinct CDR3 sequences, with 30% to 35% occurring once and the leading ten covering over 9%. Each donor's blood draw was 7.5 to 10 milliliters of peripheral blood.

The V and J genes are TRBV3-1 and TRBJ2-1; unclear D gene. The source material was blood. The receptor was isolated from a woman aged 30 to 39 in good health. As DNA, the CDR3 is TGTGCCAGCAGCCAAGAGCGGCTACTAAACAATGAGCGGTTCTTC. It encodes CASSQERLLNNERFF.